This T cell receptor beta chain comes out of a study of T cell responses to AZD1222 COVID-19 vaccine. Across the study: It was second doses at about 4 or about 12 weeks that were pooled.

V was clipped by 4 bases and J by 2 bases, with 8 bases between them. Germline assignment: CDR1 LNHDA and CDR2 SQIVND (reference sequence). CDR3 length: 13 amino acids. Study conclusions and caveats: The study reported that nearly half of spike-specific TCRs target unmutated variant regions. Clonal diversity was possibly underestimated, and white British individuals and females predominated among donors. The study found Spike-specific TCR breadth and depth rose after two AZD1222 doses.

Sequencing was performed with immunoSEQ multiplex PCR; in TCRdb, only in-frame clones are kept and a portion is missing. The table includes 90,000 or so clones, just over 85% detected once. In the case of this clone: Its target is not known.

The receptor was isolated from an adult in good health. Sequencing was performed on peripheral blood, taken on day 0 of AZD1222 vaccination. The chain employs TRBV19 and TRBJ2-5; tentatively, D is TRBD2 (6 bases). This CDR3 is CASSRDLQETQYF. The CDR3 DNA follows: TGTGCCAGTAGTAGGGACTTGCAAGAGACCCAGTACTTC. The full variable domain, in which reference TRBV19 and TRBJ2-5 provide the parts outside the CDR3, is DGGITQSPKYLFRKEGQNVTLSCEQNLNHDAMYWYRQDPGQGLRLIYYSQIVNDFQKGDIAEGYSVSREKKESFPLTVTSAQKNPTAFYLCASSRDLQETQYFGPGTRLLVL.